The 3 T cell receptor beta chains listed next were all sequenced from one sample in a study of regulatory T cells in long-lasting Graves disease. The time point denotes: newly diagnosed GD, antithyroid drugs for less than 3 months. PBMC-extracted RNA yielded the TCR library. HTBI primers from iRepertoire and Arm-PCR of CDR3 regions yielded the TCR beta libraries. TCRdb redid the calling of the multiplex PCR reads with MiXCR, one entry per CDR3 protein. The table has about 470,000 distinct CDR3 sequences, roughly 17% seen once; the top ten hold more than 9%. These sequences were also reported in another study, on T cells in Graves' hyperthyroidism and ophthalmopathy.

Sequencing used peripheral blood mononuclear cells (PBMCs), obtained at new diagnosis, from a patient treated with antithyroid drugs. Source of these receptors: a man aged 35-49 years with Graves disease.

This clonotype was picked up many times. The chain uses TRBV6-2 or TRBV6-3 and TRBJ1-2, with TRBD1 matching 7 bases. The germline gives CDR1 MNHEY, CDR2 SVGEGT. V trimming: 2 bases; J trimming: 5 bases; junction bases outside the gene matches: 11. The CDR3 length is 16 residues. The chain's CDR3 is CASSYQGDREAYGYTF. The CDR3 nucleotides read TGTGCCAGCAGTTACCAGGGAGACAGGGAGGCTTATGGCTACACCTTC.

This clonotype has at least ten counts. The rearrangement uses TRBV6-2 or TRBV6-3 and TRBJ2-3, with 7 bases that match TRBD2. The CDR3 has 17 amino acids. The junction had 11 bases not matched to a gene; V was cut back by 5 bases and J by 0 bases. The germline CDR1 and CDR2 sequences are MNHEY and SVGEGT. The CDR3 here is CASSVLGGSYSTDTQYF. CDR3 sequence (DNA): TGTGCCAGCAGTGTCTTGGGGGGGTCCTATAGCACAGATACGCAGTATTTT.

On this clonotype: Just one base apart from a much larger clone, this may be a read error. J is TRBJ2-5 and V is TRBV7-9; no clear D gene. The germline V gene has CDR1 SEHNR and CDR2 FQNEAQ (reference sequence). Trimming shortened V by 1 base and J by 4 bases, and 10 bases separated the two germline ends. CDR3 length: 14 residues. The CDR3 loop is CASSLDTSRETQYF. The CDR3 nucleotides read TGTGCCAGCAGCTTAGATACAAGTCGAGAGACCCAGTACTTC. Full variable domain (outside the CDR3, taken from reference TRBV7-9 and TRBJ2-5): DTGVSQNPRHKITKRGQNVTFRCDPISEHNRLYWYRQTLGQGPEFLTYFQNEAQLEKSRLLSDRFSAERPKGSFSTLEIQRTEQGDSAMYLCASSLDTSRETQYFGPGTRLLVL.